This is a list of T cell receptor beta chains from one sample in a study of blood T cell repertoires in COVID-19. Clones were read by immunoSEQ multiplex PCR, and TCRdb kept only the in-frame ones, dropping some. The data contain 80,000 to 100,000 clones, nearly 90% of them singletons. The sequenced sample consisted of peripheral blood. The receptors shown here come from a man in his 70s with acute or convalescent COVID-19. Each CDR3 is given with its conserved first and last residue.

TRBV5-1,CASSLGSHTEAFF
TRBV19,CASSPRDRVSPLHF
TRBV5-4,CASSWDTFKNTEAFF
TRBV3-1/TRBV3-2,CASSYRGTDTQYF
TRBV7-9,CASSLRVTEAFF
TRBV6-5,CASSLRGYTGELFF
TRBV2,CASSEARGNSNQPQHF
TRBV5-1,CASRPTQVVPLHF
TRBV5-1,CASTPRLDMNTEAFF
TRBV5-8,CASSLRQGTFNEQFF
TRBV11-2,CASSSGTRRGETQYF
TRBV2,CASSEAGGGNYGYTF
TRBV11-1,CASRYDWSYEQYF
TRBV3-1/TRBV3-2,CASSQDRLPGYTF
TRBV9,CASSPPGGGTDTQYF
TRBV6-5,CASRTGISPLHF
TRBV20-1,CSASALSGGYGYTF
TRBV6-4,CASSDTGTGGELFF
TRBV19,CASSIGGGARNEQFF
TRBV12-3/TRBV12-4,CASSRNTGELFF
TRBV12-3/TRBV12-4,CASSSKYGYTF
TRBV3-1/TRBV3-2,CASSRLRVGISPLHF
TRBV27,CASSSDRAAGNTIYF
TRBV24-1,CATSDLSGYGYTF
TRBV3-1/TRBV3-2,CASSQGGGTEAFF
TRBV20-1,CSASEPTGSGAFF
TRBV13,CASSLVGQGGGEAFF
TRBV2,CASKGRPLGNTEAFF
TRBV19,CASSGTPPLPSTDTQYF
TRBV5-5,CASSLTVRDSNQPQHF
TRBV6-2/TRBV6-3,CASSQGTHSNQPQHF
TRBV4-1,CASSLTQGSETQYF
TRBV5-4,CASSSGGYNEQFF
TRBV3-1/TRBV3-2,CASSQDVGQGAFGETQYF
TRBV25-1,CASSEYGLPYNEQFF
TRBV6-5,CASELGGGVNTEAFF
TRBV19,CASSIPTGGSGQPQHF
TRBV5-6,CASSPFAGKTQYF
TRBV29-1,CSVGTENSNQPQHF
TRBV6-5,CASRGGHWNTDTQYF
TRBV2,CASSEGLAGLNEQFF
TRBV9,CASSVVASGVPNEQFF
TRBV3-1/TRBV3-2,CASSQEVRGGDNEQFF
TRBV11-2,CASSLGRGRLVYEQYF